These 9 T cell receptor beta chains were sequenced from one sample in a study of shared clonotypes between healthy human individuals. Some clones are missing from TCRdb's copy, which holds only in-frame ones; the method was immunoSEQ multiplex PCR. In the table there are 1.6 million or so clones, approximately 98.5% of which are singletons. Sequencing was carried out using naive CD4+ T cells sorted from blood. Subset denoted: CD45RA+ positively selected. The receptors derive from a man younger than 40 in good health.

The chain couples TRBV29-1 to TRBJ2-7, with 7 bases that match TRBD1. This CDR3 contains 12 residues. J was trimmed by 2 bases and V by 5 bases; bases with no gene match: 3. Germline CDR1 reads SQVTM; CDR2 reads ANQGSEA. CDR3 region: CSVTGDAYEQYF. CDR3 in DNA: TGCAGCGTTACAGGGGACGCCTACGAGCAGTACTTC.

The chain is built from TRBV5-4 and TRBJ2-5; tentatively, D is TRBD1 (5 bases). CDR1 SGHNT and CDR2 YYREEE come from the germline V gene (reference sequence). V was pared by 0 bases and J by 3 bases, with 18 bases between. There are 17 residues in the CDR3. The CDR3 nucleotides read TGTGCCAGCAGCTTGGGGCAGGGTCGGTCTGGGGAAGAGACCCAGTACTTC. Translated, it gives CASSLGQGRSGEETQYF.

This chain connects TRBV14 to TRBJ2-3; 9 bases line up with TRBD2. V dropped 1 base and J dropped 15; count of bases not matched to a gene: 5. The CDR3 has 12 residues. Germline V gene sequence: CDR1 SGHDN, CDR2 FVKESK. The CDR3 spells CASSQGGRAIYF. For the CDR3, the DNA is TGTGCCAGCAGCCAAGGCGGGAGGGCCATTTATTTT.

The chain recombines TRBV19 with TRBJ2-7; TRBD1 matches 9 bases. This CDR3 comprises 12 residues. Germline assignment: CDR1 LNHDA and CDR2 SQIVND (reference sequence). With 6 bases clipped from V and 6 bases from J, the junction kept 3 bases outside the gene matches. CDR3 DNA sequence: TGTGCCAGTAGCAGGACAGGGGTCGAGCAGTACTTC. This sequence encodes CASSRTGVEQYF.

Written as DNA, the CDR3 is TGTGCCAGTCGGAGGGTGGGAGGCTCCTACGAGCAGTACTTC. Protein product: CASRRVGGSYEQYF. The genes are TRBV28 and TRBJ2-7; tentatively, D is TRBD2 (6 bases). The CDR3 length is 14 residues. Per the germline V gene, CDR1 is MDHEN and CDR2 is SYDVKM. V was cut by 9 bases and J by 0 bases, with 15 bases left in between.

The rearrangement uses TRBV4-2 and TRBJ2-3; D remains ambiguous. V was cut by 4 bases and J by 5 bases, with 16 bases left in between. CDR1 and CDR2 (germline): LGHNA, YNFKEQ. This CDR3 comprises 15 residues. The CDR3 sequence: CASSRTELTKDTQYF. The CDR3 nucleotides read TGTGCCAGCAGCCGGACGGAGTTGACGAAAGATACGCAGTATTTT.

CDR3 nucleotides: TGTGCCAGCAGCCTGGTCGGACGGAGAATGCGGGAGCAGTACTTC. It codes for CASSLVGRRMREQYF. This chain joins TRBV7-8 and TRBJ2-7; D unclear. Germline V lookup: CDR1 SGHVS, CDR2 FQNEAQ. The length of the CDR3 is 15 residues. V lost 5 bases and J 7 bases, leaving 21 bases between the germline ends.

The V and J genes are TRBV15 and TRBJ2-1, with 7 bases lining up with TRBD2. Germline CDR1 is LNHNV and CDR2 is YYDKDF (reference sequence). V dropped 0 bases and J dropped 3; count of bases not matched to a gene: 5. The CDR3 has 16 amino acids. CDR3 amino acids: CATSRDRGGSYNEQFF. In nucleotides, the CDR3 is TGTGCCACCAGCAGAGATCGAGGCGGGAGCTACAATGAGCAGTTCTTC.

CDR3: CASSLQGTYEQYF. The CDR3 DNA follows: TGTGCCAGCAGTTTGCAGGGAACCTACGAGCAGTACTTC. The chain combines TRBV27 with TRBJ2-7; D is possibly TRBD1 (5 bases). Trimming removed 3 bases at V and 2 bases at J, with 8 bases between. Germline-derived CDR1 and CDR2 are MNHEY and SMNVEV (reference sequence). The CDR3 covers 13 residues.